Presented here are 8 T cell receptor beta chains from one specimen sequenced in a study of blood T cell repertoires in COVID-19. TCRdb's copy holds only in-frame clones and misses some; the assay was immunoSEQ multiplex PCR. The table shows about 190,000 clones, with roughly 80% occurring only once. Specimen: peripheral blood. The receptor source for this set is a woman in her thirties or forties with acute or convalescent COVID-19.

The V gene is TRBV30, the J gene TRBJ1-5; D ambiguous. Trimming took off 0 bases at V and 5 bases at J, with 8 bases between the two ends. Germline V gene sequence: CDR1 GTSNPN, CDR2 SVGIG (reference sequence). CDR3 length equals 13 residues. The CDR3 spells CAWSVQSDQPQHF. The CDR3 nucleotides read TGTGCCTGGAGTGTACAAAGTGATCAGCCCCAGCATTTT. The complete variable domain, with remaining parts taken from reference TRBV30 and TRBJ1-5, reads SQTIHQWPATLVQPVGSPLSLECTVEGTSNPNLYWYRQAAGRGLQLLFYSVGIGQISSEVPQNLSASRPQDRQFILSSKKLLLSDSGFYLCAWSVQSDQPQHFGDGTRLSIL.

The chain recombines TRBV3-1 (or the pseudogene TRBV3-2) with TRBJ2-1; 10 bases align to TRBD2. The V and J ends lost 4 bases and 4 bases, in that order; junction bases with no gene match: 7. The CDR3 is made up of 16 amino acids. CDR1 LGHDT and CDR2 YNNKEL come from the germline V gene (reference sequence). The CDR3 here is CASSPGTSGAYNEQFF. The CDR3 coding sequence is TGTGCCAGCAGCCCAGGAACTAGCGGGGCTTACAATGAGCAGTTCTTC.

This clone was detected once. This chain links TRBV19 with TRBJ1-6, with D possibly being TRBD1 (6 bases). Germline V gives CDR1 LNHDA, CDR2 SQIVND (reference sequence). The CDR3 is made up of 19 amino acids. The V and J ends lost 1 base and 8 bases respectively, with 24 bases between them. CDR3 sequence reads: CASSIVLRGGTGRHSPLHF. CDR3 nucleotides: TGTGCCAGTAGTATAGTTTTAAGAGGGGGTACCGGCCGCCATTCACCCCTCCACTTT.

The gene calls are TRBV2 and TRBJ2-1, with 7 positions matching TRBD2. With V trimmed by 3 bases and J by 5 bases, 7 bases remained unmatched. The CDR3 has 15 amino acids. CDR1 SNHLY and CDR2 FYNNEI come from the germline V gene. CDR3 nucleotides: TGTGCCAGCAGTGATCAAAGCGGGATCAACAATGAGCAGTTCTTC. Translated, it gives CASSDQSGINNEQFF.

This clone was seen just once. The chain is built from TRBV5-1 and TRBJ2-1, with a weak D call TRBD1 (5 bases). Trimming took off 2 bases at V and 3 bases at J, with 6 bases between the two ends. The CDR3 contains 13 residues. Germline CDR1 reads SGHRS; CDR2 reads YFSETQ. CDR3: CASSFDSYNEQFF. CDR3 bases: TGCGCCAGCAGCTTTGACAGCTACAATGAGCAGTTCTTC.

The J gene is TRBJ2-5, the V gene TRBV9, with a weak D call TRBD2 (5 bases). The CDR3 has 14 amino acids. The germline CDR1 and CDR2 sequences are SGDLS and YYNGEE. V gave up 4 bases and J gave up 3 bases, with 13 bases separating them. For the CDR3, the DNA is TGTGCCAGCAGCCCCCGGACTTCTGAAGAGACCCAGTACTTC. This encodes CASSPRTSEETQYF.

The chain links TRBV18 to TRBJ2-7, with D tentatively TRBD1 (5 bases). With 3 bases removed from V and 5 bases from J, the gap between germline ends came to 11 bases. Germline values: CDR1 KGHSH, CDR2 LQKENI. CDR3 length equals 13 residues. CDR3 sequence: CASSPSGIDEQYF. The CDR3 nucleotides are TGTGCCAGCTCACCGTCAGGGATTGACGAGCAGTACTTC.

The J gene is TRBJ1-6, the V gene TRBV7-9; D may be TRBD1 (6 bases). Trimming removed 6 bases from V and 9 bases from J, with 15 bases in between. This CDR3 spans 14 amino acids. Germline V CDR1 and CDR2: SEHNR, FQNEAQ (reference sequence). DNA of the CDR3: TGTGCCAGCAGGGCGGCAGGGGCGGCTTCACCCCTCCACTTT. This sequence encodes CASRAAGAASPLHF. The full variable domain, rest sourced from reference TRBV7-9 and TRBJ1-6, is DTGVSQNPRHKITKRGQNVTFRCDPISEHNRLYWYRQTLGQGPEFLTYFQNEAQLEKSRLLSDRFSAERPKGSFSTLEIQRTEQGDSAMYLCASRAAGAASPLHFGNGTRLTVT.